The clone carrying this TCR beta chain was detected many times. The target antigen is unknown. The data stem from a study of T cells after yellow fever vaccination. Study conclusions and caveats: Within FACS-sorted repertoires, abundant clonotypes contaminating from the bulk population could be present. A large majority of primary-vaccination clones showed up again after the booster (about 97% CD4, around 90% CD8).

V was pared by 6 bases and J by 3 bases, with 15 bases between. The germline CDR1 and CDR2 sequences are DFQATT and SNEGSKA (reference sequence). This CDR3 has 14 residues. A 5'RACE template-switching step, the method used to make TCR cDNA, added a universal primer site and UMIs. TCRdb used MiXCR to reprocess the 5' RACE reads, holding one entry per CDR3 protein. The sample has roughly 240,000 distinct CDR3 sequences, over 6.5% seen once. Sample: CD4+ T cells sorted from PBMCs, taken on the day of the yellow fever booster vaccination. The clonotype originates from a man aged 25-40 years who received the YFV17D yellow fever vaccine. The V and J genes are TRBV20-1 and TRBJ1-5; a possible D gene is TRBD1 (6 bases). The CDR3 protein is CSAREGGANQPQHF. The CDR3 nucleotides read TGCAGTGCAAGGGAAGGGGGAGCCAATCAGCCCCAGCATTTT.